This T cell receptor (beta chain) was profiled in a study of cytomegalovirus exposure and HLA in healthy donors. The PCR made use of 60 Vbeta and 13 Jbeta primers. The data were produced by immunoSEQ multiplex PCR, yet TCRdb's version contains in-frame clones alone and is incomplete. This repertoire shows about 120,000 clones, about 80% found once; its top ten account for around 4.5%. The germline CDR1 and CDR2 sequences are MNHNY and SVGAGI (reference sequence). The CDR3 has 15 residues. The V segment lost 7 bases and the J segment 3 bases; nucleotides outside the gene matches: 12. The origin of this receptor is a man under 40 in good health and CMV-seropositive. The sequencing input was PBMCs. This chain connects TRBV6-6 to TRBJ2-7; 7 bases agree with TRBD2. Here the CDR3 reads CASIDGLADLYEQYF. The CDR3 region has the DNA TGTGCCAGCATCGATGGGCTAGCGGACCTCTACGAGCAGTACTTC.